This T cell receptor (beta chain) appears in the sequencing data of a study of control samples from healthy donors and cancer patients. J was trimmed by 2 bases and V by 8 bases; bases with no gene match: 5. The germline V gene encodes CDR1 SGHDN and CDR2 FVKESK. This CDR3 contains 15 residues. The method was immunoSEQ multiplex PCR; TCRdb's version includes in-frame clones alone and lacks a portion of them. The table shows around 100,000 clones, with roughly 87% occurring only once. The clonotype was recovered from a woman aged 50 to 60 in good health. Sequenced material: blood. V usage is TRBV14 and J usage is TRBJ2-3; 12 bases are shared with TRBD2. DNA of the CDR3: TGTGCCAGCCAACTAGCGGGAGGCCTCACAGATACGCAGTATTTT. Its protein is CASQLAGGLTDTQYF.